The source of this T cell receptor beta chain is a study of cytomegalovirus exposure and HLA in healthy donors. Study-wide results and caveats: Overall, approximately 150 TCR beta chains were annotated as cytomegalovirus-associated. In the roughly 130 validation repertoires, a later analysis found that first-cohort TCR clusters tended to co-occur. Most TCR sequences were seen very rarely across donors, but some public TCRs occurred in many.

With 5 bases clipped from V and 7 bases from J, the junction kept 4 bases outside the gene matches. The germline CDR1 and CDR2 sequences are SGHAT and FQNNGV. This CDR3 has 14 amino acids. For this clone: Its antigen is not known.

TCRdb keeps only in-frame clones here, not all; method: immunoSEQ multiplex PCR. The repertoire holds fewer than 250,000 clones, with over 80% as singletons. Input material: PBMCs. This TCR was sampled from a young woman in good health and CMV-seronegative. J is TRBJ2-4 and V is TRBV11-2; 11 nucleotides match TRBD1. Written as DNA, the CDR3 is TGTGCCAGCAGCCCGGGACAGGGGGTGAACATTCAGTACTTC. Translating gives CASSPGQGVNIQYF.